The 20 T cell receptor beta chains below come from one sample, sequenced in a study of cytomegalovirus exposure and HLA in healthy donors. PCR involved 60 Vbeta and 13 Jbeta primers. TCRdb keeps only in-frame clones here, not all; method: immunoSEQ multiplex PCR. The sample lists over 150,000 clones, nearly 80% seen once, with roughly 12% in the top ten. Material for sequencing was PBMCs. The receptors originated from a man aged 25 to 40 in good health and CMV-seropositive.

The CDR3 is CASSRTDYSNQPQHF. The CDR3 bases are TGTGCCAGCAGCCGGACAGACTATAGCAATCAGCCCCAGCATTTT. This chain uses TRBV9 with TRBJ1-5; maybe TRBD1 (6 bases). The V gene's germline CDR1 is SGDLS and CDR2 YYNGEE. V was trimmed by 4 bases and J by 0 bases, leaving 11 bases between them. This CDR3 region has 15 residues.

This chain connects TRBV4-2 to TRBJ1-5; TRBD1 might be the D (6 bases). The CDR3 contains 16 residues. V lost 1 base and J 2 bases, leaving 12 bases between the germline ends. In germline, CDR1 is LGHNA, CDR2 YNFKEQ. The CDR3 is CASSQALGAGNQPQHF. As DNA, the CDR3 is TGTGCCAGCAGCCAAGCATTGGGGGCGGGCAATCAGCCCCAGCATTTT.

The J gene is TRBJ1-1, the V gene TRBV7-9; D might be TRBD1 (6 bases). The CDR3 is made up of 14 amino acids. Germline-derived CDR1 and CDR2 are SEHNR and FQNEAQ (reference sequence). Trimming pared 5 bases from V and 1 base from J, leaving 11 bases between. The CDR3 loop is CASSRGQTNTEAFF. The CDR3 DNA reads TGTGCCAGCAGCCGCGGACAGACGAACACTGAAGCTTTCTTT.

The J gene is TRBJ2-4, the V gene TRBV4-1; 7 bases are a match to TRBD1. The CDR3 length is 15 residues. V trimming: 0 bases; J trimming: 6 bases; junction bases outside the gene matches: 5. The germline V gene has CDR1 MGHRA and CDR2 YSYEKL. CDR3 protein: CASSQDQNRGNIQYF. The CDR3 DNA reads as TGCGCCAGCAGCCAAGATCAGAACAGGGGAAACATTCAGTACTTC.

The table lists this clone with a few counts. The V call is TRBV28, the J call TRBJ1-4; D is possibly TRBD1 (6 bases). Germline assignment: CDR1 MDHEN and CDR2 SYDVKM. The V and J ends lost 5 bases and 4 bases respectively, with 17 bases between them. CDR3 length: 16 amino acids. Here the CDR3 reads CASSQRPGEGNEKLFF. CDR3 DNA: TGTGCCAGCAGTCAGCGCCCAGGGGAGGGTAATGAAAAACTGTTTTTT.

The chain uses TRBV4-2 and TRBJ2-3, with 14 bases that match TRBD2. Germline loops: CDR1 LGHNA, CDR2 YNFKEQ. The CDR3 extends over 20 amino acids. J lost 3 bases, V lost 2 bases, and 13 bases had no gene match. The CDR3 sequence is CASSQLTGTSGSDLTDTQYF. CDR3 DNA: TGTGCCAGCAGCCAACTGACCGGGACTAGCGGGAGTGACCTAACAGATACGCAGTATTTT.

The table lists this clone with a few counts. The chain employs TRBV28 and TRBJ2-7; D remains ambiguous. With 2 bases removed from V and 0 bases from J, the gap between germline ends came to 11 bases. The CDR3 has 15 residues. Germline V gene sequence: CDR1 MDHEN, CDR2 SYDVKM. The CDR3 spells CASSLSNSASYEQYF. The CDR3 DNA reads TGTGCCAGCAGTTTAAGTAACAGTGCCTCCTACGAGCAGTACTTC.

V is TRBV7-2 and J is TRBJ1-5; TRBD1 agrees at 9 bases. Germline trimming cut 3 bases from V and 6 bases from J; bases unmatched to any gene: 6. Looked up from germline, CDR1 is SGHTA and CDR2 is FQGNSA. The CDR3 has 15 residues. CDR3 region: CASSLRTGEFQPQHF. DNA of the CDR3: TGTGCCAGCAGCTTGAGGACAGGGGAGTTTCAGCCCCAGCATTTT.

This clone was counted a single time. V gene TRBV29-1 combines with J gene TRBJ2-3, with 7 bases lining up with TRBD2. After removal of 2 bases from V and 4 bases from J, the junction contained 12 bases not matched to a gene. The germline CDR1 and CDR2 sequences are SQVTM and ANQGSEA. There are 16 residues in the CDR3. The CDR3 is CSVERGRGSNSDTQYF. The CDR3 DNA reads as TGCAGCGTTGAAAGAGGACGCGGGAGTAATTCAGATACGCAGTATTTT.

The CDR3: CASSLTGQGVTDTQYF. The CDR3 DNA reads TGTGCCAGCAGCTTAACGGGTCAGGGGGTGACAGATACGCAGTATTTT. The chain has TRBV7-3 and TRBJ2-3, with TRBD1 identical over 7 bases. The CDR3 totals 16 residues. The germline V gene has CDR1 SGHTA and CDR2 FQGTGA. Germline trimming cut 0 bases from V and 3 bases from J; bases unmatched to any gene: 6.

The chain is built from TRBV10-3 and TRBJ2-7, with D perhaps matching TRBD2 (5 bases). CDR3 length: 13 amino acids. V was trimmed by 3 bases and J by 2 bases, leaving 8 bases between them. Germline CDR1 and CDR2: ENHRY and SYGVKD. The CDR3 region is CAISDSVTYEQYF. The CDR3 nucleotides are TGTGCCATCAGTGATAGCGTAACCTACGAGCAGTACTTC.

The chain uses TRBV6-4 and TRBJ2-1; D may be TRBD1 (6 bases). V gave up 0 bases and J gave up 9 bases, with 9 bases separating them. This CDR3 comprises 13 residues. The V gene's germline CDR1 is MRHNA and CDR2 SNTAGT. CDR3 DNA sequence: TGTGCCAGCAGTGACTCTTCCAGGGGTGAGCAGTTCTTC. Its translation: CASSDSSRGEQFF.

This chain uses TRBV7-9 with TRBJ1-4, with D perhaps TRBD1 (6 bases). The CDR3 sequence is 15 residues long. Trimming left V 0 bases short and J 7 bases short, with 12 bases between. Germline loops: CDR1 SEHNR, CDR2 FQNEAQ (reference sequence). The DNA for the CDR3 is TGTGCCAGCAGCTTAGCGCAGGGGCGGAGTGAAAAACTGTTTTTT. Residues: CASSLAQGRSEKLFF. Drawing the rest from reference TRBV7-9 and TRBJ1-4, the complete variable domain is DTGVSQNPRHKITKRGQNVTFRCDPISEHNRLYWYRQTLGQGPEFLTYFQNEAQLEKSRLLSDRFSAERPKGSFSTLEIQRTEQGDSAMYLCASSLAQGRSEKLFFGSGTQLSVL.

V usage is TRBV6-6 and J usage is TRBJ1-2, with D unclear. With 2 bases removed from V and 3 bases from J, the gap between germline ends came to 13 bases. The germline CDR1 and CDR2 sequences are MNHNY and SVGAGI (reference sequence). The CDR3 sequence is 15 residues long. The CDR3 loop is CASSYTVGADYGYTF. In DNA form, the CDR3 reads TGTGCCAGCAGTTACACCGTCGGTGCGGACTATGGCTACACCTTC.

The genes are TRBV5-6 and TRBJ1-1; D unresolved. Germline values: CDR1 SGHDT, CDR2 YYEEEE. Trimming took 2 bases from V and 0 from J, leaving 5 bases between them. The CDR3 loop spans 13 amino acids. In nucleotides, the CDR3 is TGTGCCAGCAGCTTCACAGTGAACACTGAAGCTTTCTTT. Amino acids: CASSFTVNTEAFF.

In DNA, the CDR3 is TGTGCCAGCAGCTTAGTCGGTGAGACCCAGTACTTC. Amino acid sequence: CASSLVGETQYF. The rearrangement links TRBV11-2 to TRBJ2-5; unclear D gene. Germline V gene lookup returns CDR1 SGHAT and CDR2 FQNNGV. CDR3 length: 12 residues. V lost 1 base and J lost 5, with 5 bases in between.

The V call is TRBV7-8, the J call TRBJ1-2; D ambiguous. The CDR3 contains 15 residues. Per the germline V gene, CDR1 is SGHVS and CDR2 is FQNEAQ. Trimming shortened V by 5 bases and J by 4 bases, and 17 bases separated the two germline ends. CDR3 protein: CASSILGNFGYGYTF. CDR3 nucleotides: TGTGCCAGCAGCATCCTCGGGAATTTTGGCTATGGCTACACCTTC.

This clone was found a few times. The gene calls are TRBV27 and TRBJ1-1, with 8 positions matching TRBD1. The V gene's germline CDR1 is MNHEY and CDR2 SMNVEV (reference sequence). The CDR3 is made up of 15 amino acids. Trimming removed 1 base from V and 3 bases from J; junction bases left unmatched: 4. The CDR3 bases are TGTGCCAGCAGTTTATACGACAGGGGCTACACTGAAGCTTTCTTT. Protein: CASSLYDRGYTEAFF.

This sequence joins TRBV6-9 and TRBJ2-1, with 9 bases fitting TRBD2. Germline V gene sequence: CDR1 MNHGY, CDR2 SVAAGI. Unmatched junction bases numbered 13, after V lost 0 bases and J lost 7 bases. CDR3 length equals 18 residues. CDR3: CASSYSGVAGDYGNEQFF. The CDR3 nucleotides are TGTGCCAGCAGTTATTCGGGGGTAGCGGGAGATTATGGGAATGAGCAGTTCTTC.

The V call is TRBV7-2, the J call TRBJ2-1; the D gene is possibly TRBD1 (5 bases). Germline V lookup: CDR1 SGHTA, CDR2 FQGNSA. With 5 bases removed from V and 9 bases from J, the gap between germline ends came to 14 bases. The CDR3 is 13 amino acids. CDR3 nucleotide sequence: TGTGCCAGCAGCGGCGGTGATAGGGGTGAGCAGTTCTTC. It yields the protein CASSGGDRGEQFF. Full variable domain (remainder filled in from reference TRBV7-2 and TRBJ2-1): GAGVSQSPSNKVTEKGKDVELRCDPISGHTALYWYRQSLGQGLEFLIYFQGNSAPDKSGLPSDRFSAERTGGSVSTLTIQRTQQEDSAVYLCASSGGDRGEQFFGPGTRLTVL.